A selection of T cell receptor beta chains follows, all from one sample in a study of technical replicates of blood from a handful of donors. The data were produced by immunoSEQ multiplex PCR, yet TCRdb's version contains in-frame clones alone and is incomplete. This table holds about 80,000 clones, 95% to 98% found once. Sequencing input: T cells isolated from PBMCs. The receptors were gathered from a human donor in good health. Both conserved end residues are part of each CDR3. D genes are given only for firm matches. Clone size is shown for a subset of rows, as once, few, many or a class of expanded clone.

CDR3nt,CDR3aa,abundance,v_gene,d_gene,j_gene
TGTGCCAGCAGTTACTCGCGCCGAACCATGAACACTGAAGCTTTCTTT,CASSYSRRTMNTEAFF,NA,TRBV6-6,NA,TRBJ1-1
TGTGCCAGCAGCGTAGGACTGGCCACAGATACGCAGTATTTT,CASSVGLATDTQYF,NA,TRBV9,NA,TRBJ2-3
TGTGCCAGCAGCATCCAAGGGGGCAGGAAAACCGGGGAGCTGTTTTTT,CASSIQGGRKTGELFF,NA,TRBV28,TRBD1,TRBJ2-2
TGCAGTGCTAGAGTAGCCGGGGAGCTGTTTTTT,CSARVAGELFF,NA,TRBV20-1,NA,TRBJ2-2
TGTGCCAGCAGCTTTCGACAGGGGGAAGTTGAGACCCAGTACTTC,CASSFRQGEVETQYF,NA,TRBV28,TRBD1,TRBJ2-5
TGTGCCAGCAGCGTTACAGGGGGACAAGAGACCCAGTACTTC,CASSVTGGQETQYF,NA,TRBV9,TRBD1,TRBJ2-5
TGCGCCAGCAGCTTGGGGGGTTCTCAGGAAGGGGGCATTGGGCACTTC,CASSLGGSQEGGIGHF,NA,TRBV5-1,TRBD1,TRBJ2-7
TGTGCCAGCAGCTGCGGGTGGAGGGCGGGCCAAATTTACAATGAGCAGTTCTTC,CASSCGWRAGQIYNEQFF,NA,TRBV12-1,NA,TRBJ2-1
TGCGCCAGCAGCTTGGGGACAGGGCAGCCCCAGCATTTT,CASSLGTGQPQHF,NA,TRBV5-1,TRBD1,TRBJ1-5
TGCAGCGTTGAAGGTGGCCCGTGGTTAAGGACAGGGGGAAAAGGCGGGGAGCTGTTTTTT,CSVEGGPWLRTGGKGGELFF,NA,TRBV29-1,TRBD1,TRBJ2-2
TGTGCCAGCAGCGTAGTAGCGGAAAGCTCCTACGAGCAGTACTTC,CASSVVAESSYEQYF,NA,TRBV9,NA,TRBJ2-7
TGTGCCAGCAGTGAATTGCACAGGGGTGGAAACACCATATATTTT,CASSELHRGGNTIYF,NA,TRBV6-1,TRBD1,TRBJ1-3
TGCGCCAGCCGACAGGGGGCCTACGAGCAGTACTTC,CASRQGAYEQYF,once,TRBV5-1,TRBD1,TRBJ2-7
TGTGCCAGCAGTTACTCGTCAGACTCCTACGAGCAGTACTTC,CASSYSSDSYEQYF,NA,TRBV6-6,NA,TRBJ2-7
TGTGCCAGCAGCCTCCAGGGGATTAACTATGGCTACACCTTC,CASSLQGINYGYTF,NA,TRBV11-2,NA,TRBJ1-2
TGTGCCAGCGGTGGGCGGGGGGATCAGCCCCAGCATTTT,CASGGRGDQPQHF,NA,TRBV2,NA,TRBJ1-5
TGTGCCAGCAGTACGACTAGCGGGAGGGCCCACGAGCAGTACTTC,CASSTTSGRAHEQYF,NA,TRBV27,TRBD2,TRBJ2-7
TGTGCCAGCAGTCTGATGGACAGGTTGAACACTGAAGCTTTCTTT,CASSLMDRLNTEAFF,NA,TRBV28,TRBD1,TRBJ1-1
TGTGCCAGCAGCTTTGGCTTCAATCAGCCCCAGCATTTT,CASSFGFNQPQHF,once,TRBV5-8,NA,TRBJ1-5
TGTGCCTGGCTCGCGCCTAGCGAATCCTACGAGCAGTACTTC,CAWLAPSESYEQYF,NA,TRBV30,NA,TRBJ2-7
TGTGCCAGCAGATCAGCGGGGGGCGAGCAGTACTTC,CASRSAGGEQYF,once,TRBV11-3,TRBD2,TRBJ2-7
TGTGCCAGCAGTTTTCCGAGTGAAGCTTTCTTT,CASSFPSEAFF,NA,TRBV28,NA,TRBJ1-1
TGTGCCAGCAGCGTAGTTAGCGGGAGCAATGAGCAGTTCTTC,CASSVVSGSNEQFF,NA,TRBV9,TRBD2,TRBJ2-1
TGTGCCACCAGGACTAGCGGGATTTACACCGGGGAGCTGTTTTTT,CATRTSGIYTGELFF,NA,TRBV10-3,TRBD2,TRBJ2-2
TGCGCCAGCAGTGAAGGGGGGGTCTACGAGCAGTACTTC,CASSEGGVYEQYF,NA,TRBV10-2,NA,TRBJ2-7
TGTGCCAGCTCCCCCCCTCTTGAGGATCCGGGGTGGGCTAATGAAAAACTGTTTTTT,CASSPPLEDPGWANEKLFF,NA,TRBV18,NA,TRBJ1-4
TGTGCCAGCTCATTGCAGCCGGGTAATCAGTACAATGAGCAGTTCTTC,CASSLQPGNQYNEQFF,NA,TRBV18,NA,TRBJ2-1
TGTGCCAGTAGTTTTTGGGCAGATACAGAAAAACTGTTTTTT,CASSFWADTEKLFF,NA,TRBV19,NA,TRBJ1-4
TGTGCCAGCAGCACAGGGTTGGACTACGAGCAGTACTTC,CASSTGLDYEQYF,NA,TRBV6-1,NA,TRBJ2-7
TGTGCCTGGAGCCCAAATTCTGGCTACACCTTC,CAWSPNSGYTF,once,TRBV30,NA,TRBJ1-2
TGCAGCGTAGACAGGTTGTCCACTGAAGCTTTCTTT,CSVDRLSTEAFF,NA,TRBV29-1,NA,TRBJ1-1
TGTGCCAGCAGCTTAGGGACGGGGGAAAAACTGTTTTTT,CASSLGTGEKLFF,NA,TRBV7-9,NA,TRBJ1-4
TGTGCCAGCAGGAGATCGGCGGGTTACACCGGGGAGCTGTTTTTT,CASRRSAGYTGELFF,NA,TRBV2,NA,TRBJ2-2
TGTGCCAGCAGTGTAAATGGGCCCGCAAACACCGGGGAGCTGTTTTTT,CASSVNGPANTGELFF,NA,TRBV6-1,NA,TRBJ2-2
TGCGCCAGCAGCCAAGGGCCTGGGGGCATTGACTATGGCTACACCTTC,CASSQGPGGIDYGYTF,NA,TRBV4-1,NA,TRBJ1-2
TGTGCCAGCAGCCGGACCGGGGACAGGGGGTTTGAGCAGTACTTC,CASSRTGDRGFEQYF,NA,TRBV14,TRBD1,TRBJ2-7
TGTGCCAGCAGTAACCCCAACATCCTAGCGGGATTAGAGCAGTACTTC,CASSNPNILAGLEQYF,NA,TRBV25-1,TRBD2,TRBJ2-7
TGCGCCAGCAGCCACGGGACTAGCGGAATGGTCTACGAGCAGTACTTC,CASSHGTSGMVYEQYF,NA,TRBV4-1,TRBD2,TRBJ2-7
TGTGCCAGCAGTGAGGTTTGGGGGGAAGGTGGAAACACCATATATTTT,CASSEVWGEGGNTIYF,NA,TRBV2,NA,TRBJ1-3
TGTGCCTGGAGCTCTAGCGGGCGTCAAGAGACCCAGTACTTC,CAWSSSGRQETQYF,once,TRBV30,TRBD2,TRBJ2-5
TGTGCCAGCAGGAAGGAATGGGCCACCGGGGAGCTGTTTTTT,CASRKEWATGELFF,NA,TRBV6-5,NA,TRBJ2-2
TGCAGCGTGACGGGACTAGCGGGAAGCTCCTACAATGAGCAGTTCTTC,CSVTGLAGSSYNEQFF,NA,TRBV29-1,TRBD2,TRBJ2-1